This is a list of T cell receptor beta chains from one sample in a study of glioma-infiltrating T cells. Via MiXCR, TCRdb re-called the multiplex PCR reads, giving one row per CDR3 protein. The sample lists 150,000 to 200,000 distinct CDR3 sequences, about 40% occurring once. Sample: glioma tissue, nonneoplastic brain tissue, or PBMCs (not recorded which). These receptor sequences come from a human donor with low-grade glioma or glioblastoma, undergoing nonglioma brain surgery, or in good health (not recorded which). The CDR3 runs from the conserved cysteine through the conserved F or W. Each record gives: J gene, V gene, D gene, clone size, CDR3 length, CDR3 protein, CDR3 DNA. D genes are given only for firm matches. Clone size appears in some rows only: once, few, many, or a class for an expanded clone.

>TRBJ2-7|TRBV6-1|.|many|12
CASSLGDYEQYF
TGTGCCAGCAGCCTCGGGGACTACGAGCAGTACTTC
>TRBJ2-7|TRBV5-1|.|few|13
CASSPLDGYEQYF
TGCGCCAGCAGCCCCCTCGACGGCTACGAGCAGTACTTC
>TRBJ2-5|TRBV3-1|.|many|13
CASSQAWSGTQYF
TGTGCCAGCAGCCAAGCCTGGAGCGGGACCCAGTACTTC
>TRBJ1-1|TRBV7-2|.|.|14
CASSFRGTNTEAFF
TGTGCCAGCAGCTTTCGGGGGACGAACACTGAAGCTTTCTTT
>TRBJ2-5|TRBV4-2|.|many|13
CASSQDWGETQYF
TGTGCCAGCAGCCAAGATTGGGGAGAGACCCAGTACTTC
>TRBJ1-1|TRBV28|.|.|13
CASSRQLNTQAFF
TGTGCCAGCTCCCGACAGTTGAACACTCAAGCTTTCTTT
>TRBJ1-1|TRBV2|TRBD1|many|16
CASSRAGGGADTEAFF
TGTGCCAGCAGTAGAGCAGGGGGAGGGGCGGACACTGAAGCTTTCTTT
>TRBJ2-7|TRBV3-1|.|many|14
CASSQGTAYYEQYF
TGTGCCAGCAGCCAAGGGACGGCCTACTACGAGCAGTACTTC
>TRBJ2-7|TRBV2|.|.|15
CASGRRPTSSYEQYF
TGTGCCAGCGGGAGGCGGCCGACTAGTTCCTACGAGCAGTACTTC
>TRBJ2-7|TRBV25-1|.|many|14
CASSEGRTYEEQYF
TGTGCCAGCAGTGAGGGAAGAACCTACGAGGAGCAGTACTTC
>TRBJ2-4|TRBV6-2/TRBV6-3|TRBD1|many|15
CASSYPPDRRNIQYF
TGTGCCAGCAGTTATCCCCCGGACAGGCGGAACATTCAGTACTTC
>TRBJ1-5|TRBV7-2|.|.|15
CASSLVLGAGETQHF
TGTGCCAGCAGCTTAGTTCTCGGGGCCGGGGAGACCCAGCATTTT